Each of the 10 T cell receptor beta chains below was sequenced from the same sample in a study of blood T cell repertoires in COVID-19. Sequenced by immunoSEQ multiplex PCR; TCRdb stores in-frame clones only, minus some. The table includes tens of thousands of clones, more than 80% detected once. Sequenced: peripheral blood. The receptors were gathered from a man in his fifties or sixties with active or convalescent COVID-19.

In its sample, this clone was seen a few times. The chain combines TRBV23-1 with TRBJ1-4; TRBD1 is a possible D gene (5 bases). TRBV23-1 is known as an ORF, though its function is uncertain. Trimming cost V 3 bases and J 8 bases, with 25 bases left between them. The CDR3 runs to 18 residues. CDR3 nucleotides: TGCGCCAGCAGTCATCATCTGCCGGGGACTGAGGTCCGCGAAAAACTGTTTTTT. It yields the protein CASSHHLPGTEVREKLFF.

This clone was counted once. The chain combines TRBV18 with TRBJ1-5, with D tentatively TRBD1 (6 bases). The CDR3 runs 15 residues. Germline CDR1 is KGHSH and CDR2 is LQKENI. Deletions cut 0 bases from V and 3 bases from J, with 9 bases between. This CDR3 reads CASSPPGQHNQPQHF. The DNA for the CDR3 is TGTGCCAGCTCACCACCCGGACAGCACAATCAGCCCCAGCATTTT.

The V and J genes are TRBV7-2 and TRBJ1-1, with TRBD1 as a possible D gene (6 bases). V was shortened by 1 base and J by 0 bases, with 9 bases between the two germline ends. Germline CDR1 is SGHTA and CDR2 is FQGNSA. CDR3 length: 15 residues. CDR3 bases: TGTGCCAGCAGCTTAGGAGCAGGGGTGAACACTGAAGCTTTCTTT. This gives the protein CASSLGAGVNTEAFF.

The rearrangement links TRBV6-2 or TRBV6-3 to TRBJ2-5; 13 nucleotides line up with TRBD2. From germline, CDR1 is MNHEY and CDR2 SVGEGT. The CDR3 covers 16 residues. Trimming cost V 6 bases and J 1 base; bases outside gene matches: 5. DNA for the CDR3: TGTGCCAGCAGCATGGGACTAGCGGGACCCCAAGAGACCCAGTACTTC. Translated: CASSMGLAGPQETQYF.

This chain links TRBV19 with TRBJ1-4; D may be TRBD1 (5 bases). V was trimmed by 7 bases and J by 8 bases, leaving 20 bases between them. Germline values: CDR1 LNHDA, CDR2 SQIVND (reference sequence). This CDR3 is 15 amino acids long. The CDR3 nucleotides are TGTGCCAGTAACCCACTCGGGGGAGGGGAAGAAAAACTGTTTTTT. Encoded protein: CASNPLGGGEEKLFF.

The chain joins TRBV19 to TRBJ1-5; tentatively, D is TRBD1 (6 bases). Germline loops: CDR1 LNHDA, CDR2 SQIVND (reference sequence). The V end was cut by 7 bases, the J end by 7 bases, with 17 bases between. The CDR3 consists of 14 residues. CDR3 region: CASTLGGKRQPQHF. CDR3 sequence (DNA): TGTGCCAGTACCCTAGGGGGTAAGAGACAGCCCCAGCATTTT.

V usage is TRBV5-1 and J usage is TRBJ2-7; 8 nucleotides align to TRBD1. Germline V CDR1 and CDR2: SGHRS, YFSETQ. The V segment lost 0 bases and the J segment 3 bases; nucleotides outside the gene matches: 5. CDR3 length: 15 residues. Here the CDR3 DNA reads TGCGCCAGCAGCTTGGGCGGACAGGGCCTCTACGAGCAGTACTTC. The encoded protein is CASSLGGQGLYEQYF. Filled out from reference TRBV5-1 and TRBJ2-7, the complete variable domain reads KAGVTQTPRYLIKTRGQQVTLSCSPISGHRSVSWYQQTPGQGLQFLFEYFSETQRNKGNFPGRFSGRQFSNSRSEMNVSTLELGDSALYLCASSLGGQGLYEQYFGPGTRLTVT.

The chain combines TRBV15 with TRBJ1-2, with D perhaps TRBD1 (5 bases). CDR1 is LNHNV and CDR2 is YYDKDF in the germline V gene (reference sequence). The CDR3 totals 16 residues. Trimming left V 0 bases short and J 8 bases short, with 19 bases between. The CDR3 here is CATSRESRSGLGGYTF. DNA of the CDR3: TGTGCCACCAGCAGAGAATCCAGGTCGGGACTAGGCGGCTACACCTTC.

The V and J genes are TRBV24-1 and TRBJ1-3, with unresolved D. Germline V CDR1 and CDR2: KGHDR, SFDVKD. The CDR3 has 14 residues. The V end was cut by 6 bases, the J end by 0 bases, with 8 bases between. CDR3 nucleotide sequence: TGTGCCACCAGTCCCAGCGTCTCTGGAAACACCATATATTTT. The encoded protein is CATSPSVSGNTIYF.

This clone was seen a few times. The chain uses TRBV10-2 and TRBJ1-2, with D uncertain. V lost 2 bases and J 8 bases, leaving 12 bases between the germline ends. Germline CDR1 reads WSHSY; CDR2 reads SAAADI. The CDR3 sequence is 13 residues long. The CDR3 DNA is TGCGCCAGCAGTGAGCCGCCGGCGGGAGGCTACACCTTC. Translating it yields CASSEPPAGGYTF.